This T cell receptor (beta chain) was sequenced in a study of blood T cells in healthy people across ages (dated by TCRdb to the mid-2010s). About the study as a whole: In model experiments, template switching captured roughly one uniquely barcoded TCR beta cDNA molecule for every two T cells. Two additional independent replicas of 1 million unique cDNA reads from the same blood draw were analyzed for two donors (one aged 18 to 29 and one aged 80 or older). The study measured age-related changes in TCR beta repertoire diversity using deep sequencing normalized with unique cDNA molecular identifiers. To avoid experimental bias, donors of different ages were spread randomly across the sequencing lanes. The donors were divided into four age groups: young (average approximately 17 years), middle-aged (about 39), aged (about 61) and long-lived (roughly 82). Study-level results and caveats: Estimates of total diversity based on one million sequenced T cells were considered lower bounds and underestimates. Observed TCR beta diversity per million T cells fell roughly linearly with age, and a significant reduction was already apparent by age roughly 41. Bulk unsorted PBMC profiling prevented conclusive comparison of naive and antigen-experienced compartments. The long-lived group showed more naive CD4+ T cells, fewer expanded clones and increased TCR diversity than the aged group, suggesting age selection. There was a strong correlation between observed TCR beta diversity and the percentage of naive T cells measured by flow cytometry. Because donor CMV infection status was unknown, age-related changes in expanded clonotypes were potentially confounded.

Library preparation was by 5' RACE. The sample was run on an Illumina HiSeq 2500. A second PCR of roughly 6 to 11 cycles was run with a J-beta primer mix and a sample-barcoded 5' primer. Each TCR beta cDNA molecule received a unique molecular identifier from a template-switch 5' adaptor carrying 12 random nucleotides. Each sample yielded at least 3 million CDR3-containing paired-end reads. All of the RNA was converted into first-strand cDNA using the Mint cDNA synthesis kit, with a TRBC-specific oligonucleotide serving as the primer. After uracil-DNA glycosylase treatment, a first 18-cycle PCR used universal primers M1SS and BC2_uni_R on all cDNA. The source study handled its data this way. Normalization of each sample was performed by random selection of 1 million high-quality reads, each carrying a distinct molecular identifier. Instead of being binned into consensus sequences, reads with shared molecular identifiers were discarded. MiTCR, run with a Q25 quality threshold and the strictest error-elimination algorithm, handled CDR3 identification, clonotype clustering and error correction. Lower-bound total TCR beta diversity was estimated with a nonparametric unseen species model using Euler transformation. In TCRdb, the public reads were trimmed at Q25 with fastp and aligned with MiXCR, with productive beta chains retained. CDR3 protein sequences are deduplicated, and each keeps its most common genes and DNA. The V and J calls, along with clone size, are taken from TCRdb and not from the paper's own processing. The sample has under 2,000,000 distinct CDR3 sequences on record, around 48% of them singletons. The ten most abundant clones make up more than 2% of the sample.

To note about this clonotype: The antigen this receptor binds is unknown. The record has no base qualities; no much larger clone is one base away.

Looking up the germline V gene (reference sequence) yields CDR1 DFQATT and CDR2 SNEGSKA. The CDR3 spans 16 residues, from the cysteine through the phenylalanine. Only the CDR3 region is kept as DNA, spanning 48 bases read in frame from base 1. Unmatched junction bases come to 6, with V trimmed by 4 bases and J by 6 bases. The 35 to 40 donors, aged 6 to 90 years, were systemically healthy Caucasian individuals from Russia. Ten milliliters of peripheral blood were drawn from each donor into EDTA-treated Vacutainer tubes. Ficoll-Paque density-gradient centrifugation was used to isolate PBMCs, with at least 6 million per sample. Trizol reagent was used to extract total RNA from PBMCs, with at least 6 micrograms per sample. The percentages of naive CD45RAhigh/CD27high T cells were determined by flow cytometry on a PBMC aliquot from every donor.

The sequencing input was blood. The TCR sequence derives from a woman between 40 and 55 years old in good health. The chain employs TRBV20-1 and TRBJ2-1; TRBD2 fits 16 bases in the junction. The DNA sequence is TGCAGTGCTACCGGGACTAGCGGGGGGGCCGTCAATGAGCAGTTCTTC. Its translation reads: CSATGTSGGAVNEQFF.